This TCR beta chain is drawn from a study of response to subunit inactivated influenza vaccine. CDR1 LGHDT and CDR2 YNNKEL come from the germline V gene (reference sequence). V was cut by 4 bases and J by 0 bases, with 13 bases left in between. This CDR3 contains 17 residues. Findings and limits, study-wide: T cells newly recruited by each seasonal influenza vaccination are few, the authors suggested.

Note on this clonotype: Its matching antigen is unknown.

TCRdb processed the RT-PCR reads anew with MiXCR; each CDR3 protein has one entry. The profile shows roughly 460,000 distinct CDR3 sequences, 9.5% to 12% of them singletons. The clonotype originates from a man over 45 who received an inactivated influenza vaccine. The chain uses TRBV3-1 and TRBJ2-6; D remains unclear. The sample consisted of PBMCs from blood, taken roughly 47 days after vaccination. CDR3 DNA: TGTGCCAGCAGCCGGAAGGTGGAGTTCTCTGGGGCCAACGTCCTGACTTTC. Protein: CASSRKVEFSGANVLTF.